A selection of T cell receptor beta chains follows, all from one sample in a study of shared clonotypes between healthy human individuals. The method was immunoSEQ multiplex PCR; TCRdb's version includes in-frame clones alone and lacks a portion of them. Of 2 million to 2.5 million clones in the sample, 92% were seen once. The sequenced sample consisted of naive CD4+ T cells from PBMCs. These receptors came from a young man in good health. Some clones in this sample may be carry-over from other donors' samples. Both conserved end residues are part of each CDR3. D genes are given only for firm matches.

TRBD1	TRBV4-1	TRBJ1-1	CASSQDTVGGRRTEAFF	TGCGCCAGCAGCCAAGATACGGTAGGGGGCAGGAGGACTGAAGCTTTCTTT
-	TRBV7-9	TRBJ1-1	CASSLEAGRAFF	TGTGCCAGCAGCTTAGAAGCTGGGAGAGCTTTCTTT
TRBD2	TRBV5-1	TRBJ2-3	CASSLVLAGVTDTQYF	TGCGCCAGCAGCTTAGTTCTAGCGGGAGTTACAGATACGCAGTATTTT
-	TRBV6-1	TRBJ2-1	CASSLEGPYNEQFF	TGTGCCAGCAGTTTGGAGGGCCCCTACAATGAGCAGTTCTTC
TRBD1	TRBV6-5	TRBJ1-2	CASSYRQGPYGYTF	TGTGCCAGCAGTTACAGACAGGGACCTTATGGCTACACCTTC
TRBD1	TRBV7-2	TRBJ1-2	CASSITGGDYGYTF	TGTGCCAGCAGCATCACAGGGGGCGACTATGGCTACACCTTC
-	TRBV28	TRBJ2-7	CASLGVSPKYEQYF	TGTGCCAGTCTCGGGGTCTCCCCAAAGTACGAGCAGTACTTC
-	TRBV6-5	TRBJ2-3	CASNTRGDTQYF	TGTGCCAGCAACACGAGGGGGGATACGCAGTATTTT
TRBD2	TRBV9	TRBJ2-7	CASSHTPLADSYEQYF	TGTGCCAGCAGCCACACCCCACTAGCGGACTCCTACGAGCAGTACTTC
TRBD2	TRBV7-2	TRBJ2-3	CASSPPSGPTDTQYF	TGTGCCAGCAGCCCCCCTAGCGGCCCCACAGATACGCAGTATTTT
TRBD2	TRBV5-1	TRBJ2-7	CASSLASGGGTYEQYF	TGCGCCAGCAGCTTGGCCTCGGGCGGGGGAACCTACGAGCAGTACTTC